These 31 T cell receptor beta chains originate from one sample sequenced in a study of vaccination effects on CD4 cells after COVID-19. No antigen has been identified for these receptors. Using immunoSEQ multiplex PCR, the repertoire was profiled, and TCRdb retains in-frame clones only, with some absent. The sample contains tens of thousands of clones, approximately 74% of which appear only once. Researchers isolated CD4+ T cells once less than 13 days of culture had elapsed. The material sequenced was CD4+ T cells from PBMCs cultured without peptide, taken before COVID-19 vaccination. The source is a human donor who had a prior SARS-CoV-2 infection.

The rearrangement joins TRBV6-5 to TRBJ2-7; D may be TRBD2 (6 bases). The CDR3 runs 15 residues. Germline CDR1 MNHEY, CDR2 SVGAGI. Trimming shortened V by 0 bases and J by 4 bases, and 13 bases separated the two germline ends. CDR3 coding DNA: TGTGCCAGCAGTTACTCGATTGCGGGGACTTACGAGCAGTACTTC. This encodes CASSYSIAGTYEQYF.

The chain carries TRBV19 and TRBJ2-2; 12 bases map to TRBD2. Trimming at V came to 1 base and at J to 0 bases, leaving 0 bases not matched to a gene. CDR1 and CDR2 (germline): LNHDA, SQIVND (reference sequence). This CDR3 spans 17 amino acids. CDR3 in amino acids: CASSIGTSGANTGELFF. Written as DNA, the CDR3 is TGTGCCAGTAGTATAGGGACTAGCGGGGCGAACACCGGGGAGCTGTTTTTT.

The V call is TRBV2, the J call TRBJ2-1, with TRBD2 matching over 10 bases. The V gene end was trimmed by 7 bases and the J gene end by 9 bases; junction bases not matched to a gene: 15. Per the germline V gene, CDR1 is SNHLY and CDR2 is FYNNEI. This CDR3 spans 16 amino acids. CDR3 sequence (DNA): TGTGCCAGCACAGCCAGGTCAGCGGGGGGGCTCACTGAGCAGTTCTTC. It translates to CASTARSAGGLTEQFF.

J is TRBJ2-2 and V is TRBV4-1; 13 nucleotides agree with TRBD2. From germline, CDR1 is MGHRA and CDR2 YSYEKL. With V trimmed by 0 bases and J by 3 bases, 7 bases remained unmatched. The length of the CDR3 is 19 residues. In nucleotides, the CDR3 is TGCGCCAGCAGCCAAGAACGACTAGCGGGGGGTAAACACACCGGGGAGCTGTTTTTT. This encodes CASSQERLAGGKHTGELFF.

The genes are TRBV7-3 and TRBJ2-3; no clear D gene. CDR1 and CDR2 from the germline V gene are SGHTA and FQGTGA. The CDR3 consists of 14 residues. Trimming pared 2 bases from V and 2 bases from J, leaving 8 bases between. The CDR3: CASSLDRDTDTQYF. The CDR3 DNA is TGTGCCAGCAGCTTAGACCGTGACACAGATACGCAGTATTTT.

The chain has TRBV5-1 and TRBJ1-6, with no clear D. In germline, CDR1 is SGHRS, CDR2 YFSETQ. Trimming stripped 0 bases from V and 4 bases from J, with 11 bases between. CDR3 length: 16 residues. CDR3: CASSLDAMGYNSPLHF. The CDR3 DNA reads TGCGCCAGCAGCTTGGACGCCATGGGATATAATTCACCCCTCCACTTT.

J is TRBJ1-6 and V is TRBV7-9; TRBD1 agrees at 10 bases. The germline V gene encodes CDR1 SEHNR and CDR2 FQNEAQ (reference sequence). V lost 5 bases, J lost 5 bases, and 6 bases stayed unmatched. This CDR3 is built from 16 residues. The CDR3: CASSPRTGGNNSPLHF. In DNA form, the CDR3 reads TGTGCCAGCAGCCCCAGGACAGGGGGTAATAATTCACCCCTCCACTTT. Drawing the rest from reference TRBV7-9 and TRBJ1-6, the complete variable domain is DTGVSQNPRHKITKRGQNVTFRCDPISEHNRLYWYRQTLGQGPEFLTYFQNEAQLEKSRLLSDRFSAERPKGSFSTLEIQRTEQGDSAMYLCASSPRTGGNNSPLHFGNGTRLTVT.

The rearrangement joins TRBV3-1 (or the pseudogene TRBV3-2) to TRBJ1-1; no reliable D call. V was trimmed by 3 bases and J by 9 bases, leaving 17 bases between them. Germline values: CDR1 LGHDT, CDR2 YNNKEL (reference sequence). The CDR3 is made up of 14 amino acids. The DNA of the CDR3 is TGTGCCAGCAGCCAGCGGGTGGGAATGAAACAAGCTTTCTTT. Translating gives CASSQRVGMKQAFF.

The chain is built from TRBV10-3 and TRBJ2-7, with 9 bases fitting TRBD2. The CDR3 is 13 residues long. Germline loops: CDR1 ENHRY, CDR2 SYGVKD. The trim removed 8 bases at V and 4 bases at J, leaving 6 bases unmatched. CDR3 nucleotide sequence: TGTGCCATCGGTAGCGGGGGTATTTACGAGCAGTACTTC. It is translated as CAIGSGGIYEQYF.

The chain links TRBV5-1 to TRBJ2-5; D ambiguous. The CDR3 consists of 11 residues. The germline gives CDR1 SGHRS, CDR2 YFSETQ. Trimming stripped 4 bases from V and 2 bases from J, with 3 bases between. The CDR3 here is CASSEQETQYF. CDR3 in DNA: TGCGCCAGCAGCGAACAAGAGACCCAGTACTTC. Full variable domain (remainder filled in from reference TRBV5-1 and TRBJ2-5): KAGVTQTPRYLIKTRGQQVTLSCSPISGHRSVSWYQQTPGQGLQFLFEYFSETQRNKGNFPGRFSGRQFSNSRSEMNVSTLELGDSALYLCASSEQETQYFGPGTRLLVL.

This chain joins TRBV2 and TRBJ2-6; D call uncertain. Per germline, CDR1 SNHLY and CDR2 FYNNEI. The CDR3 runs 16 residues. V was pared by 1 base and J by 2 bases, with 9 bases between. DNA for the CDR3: TGTGCCAGCAGTGAAGGGTTTTTAGCTGGGGCCAACGTCCTGACTTTC. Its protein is CASSEGFLAGANVLTF.

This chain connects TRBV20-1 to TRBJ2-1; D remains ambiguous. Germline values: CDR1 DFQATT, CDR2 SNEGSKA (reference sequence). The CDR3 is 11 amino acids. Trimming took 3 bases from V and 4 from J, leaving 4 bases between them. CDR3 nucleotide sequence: TGCAGTGCTAGGACTTACAATGAGCAGTTCTTC. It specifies CSARTYNEQFF.

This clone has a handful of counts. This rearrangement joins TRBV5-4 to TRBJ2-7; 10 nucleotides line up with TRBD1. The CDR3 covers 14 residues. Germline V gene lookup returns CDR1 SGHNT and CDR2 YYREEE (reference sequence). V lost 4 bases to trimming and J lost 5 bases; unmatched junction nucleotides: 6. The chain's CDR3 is CASSVRQGAHEQYF. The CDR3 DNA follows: TGTGCCAGCAGCGTCAGACAGGGGGCCCACGAGCAGTACTTC.

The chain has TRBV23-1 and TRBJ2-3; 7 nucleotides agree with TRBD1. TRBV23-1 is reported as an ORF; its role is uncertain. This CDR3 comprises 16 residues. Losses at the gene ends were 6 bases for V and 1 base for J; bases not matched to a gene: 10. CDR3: CASRQTGIEGTDTQYF. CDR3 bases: TGCGCCAGCAGGCAGACAGGGATTGAGGGCACAGATACGCAGTATTTT.

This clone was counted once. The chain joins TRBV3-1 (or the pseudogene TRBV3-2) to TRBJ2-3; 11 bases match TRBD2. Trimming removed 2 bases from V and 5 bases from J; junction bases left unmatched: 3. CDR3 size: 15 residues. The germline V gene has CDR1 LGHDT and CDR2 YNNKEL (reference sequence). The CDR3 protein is CASSQLLAGEDTQYF. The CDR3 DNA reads TGTGCCAGCAGCCAACTACTAGCGGGGGAAGATACGCAGTATTTT.

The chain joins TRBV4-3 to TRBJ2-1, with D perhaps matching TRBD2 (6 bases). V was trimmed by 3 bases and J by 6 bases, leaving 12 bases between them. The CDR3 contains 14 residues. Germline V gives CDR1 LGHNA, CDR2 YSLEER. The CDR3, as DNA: TGCGCCAGCAGCCACGCGGGATCCCCCAATGAGCAGTTCTTC. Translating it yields CASSHAGSPNEQFF.

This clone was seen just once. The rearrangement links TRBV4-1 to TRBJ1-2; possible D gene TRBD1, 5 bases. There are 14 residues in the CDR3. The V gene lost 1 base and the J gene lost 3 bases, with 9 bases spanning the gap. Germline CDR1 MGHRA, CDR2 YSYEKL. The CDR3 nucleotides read TGCGCCAGCAGCCAAGGGGCAGGGCACTATGGCTACACCTTC. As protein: CASSQGAGHYGYTF.

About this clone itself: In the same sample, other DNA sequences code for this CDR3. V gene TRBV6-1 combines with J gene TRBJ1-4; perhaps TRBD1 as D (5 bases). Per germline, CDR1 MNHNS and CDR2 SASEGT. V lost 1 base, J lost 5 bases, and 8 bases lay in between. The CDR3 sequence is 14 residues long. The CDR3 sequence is CASSEGGGNEKLFF. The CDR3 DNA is TGTGCCAGCAGTGAAGGTGGGGGGAATGAAAAACTGTTTTTT.

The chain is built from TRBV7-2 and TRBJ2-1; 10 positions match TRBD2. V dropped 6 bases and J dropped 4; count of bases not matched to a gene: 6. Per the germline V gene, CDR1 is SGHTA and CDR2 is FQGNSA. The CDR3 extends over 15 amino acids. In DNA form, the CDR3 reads TGTGCCAGCAGACCCCGACTAGCGGGTTACAATGAGCAGTTCTTC. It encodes CASRPRLAGYNEQFF.

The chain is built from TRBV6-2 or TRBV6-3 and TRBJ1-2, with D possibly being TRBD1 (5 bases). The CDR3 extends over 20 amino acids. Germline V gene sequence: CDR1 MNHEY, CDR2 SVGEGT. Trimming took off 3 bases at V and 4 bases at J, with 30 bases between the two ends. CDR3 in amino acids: CASSYRARADVPGGAYGYTF. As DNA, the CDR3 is TGTGCCAGCAGTTATCGGGCCAGGGCTGACGTTCCAGGAGGGGCCTATGGCTACACCTTC.

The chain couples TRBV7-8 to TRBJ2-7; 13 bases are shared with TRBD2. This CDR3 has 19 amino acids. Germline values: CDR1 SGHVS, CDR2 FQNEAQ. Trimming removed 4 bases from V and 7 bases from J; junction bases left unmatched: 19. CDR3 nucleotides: TGTGCCAGCAGCTCTCTCTGGACTAGCGGGGGTGATGTATCGGGTGAGCAGTACTTC. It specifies CASSSLWTSGGDVSGEQYF.

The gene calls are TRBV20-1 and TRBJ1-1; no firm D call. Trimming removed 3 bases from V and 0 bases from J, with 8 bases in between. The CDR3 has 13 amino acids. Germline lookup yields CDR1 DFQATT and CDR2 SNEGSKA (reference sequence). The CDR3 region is CSASQELNTEAFF. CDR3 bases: TGCAGTGCTAGTCAGGAGTTGAACACTGAAGCTTTCTTT.

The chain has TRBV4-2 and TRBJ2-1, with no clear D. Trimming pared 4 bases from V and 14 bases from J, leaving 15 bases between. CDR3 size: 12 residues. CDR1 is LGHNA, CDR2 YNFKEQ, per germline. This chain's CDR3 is CASSPGPSQEFF. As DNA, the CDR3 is TGTGCCAGCAGCCCTGGGCCCTCTCAAGAGTTCTTC.

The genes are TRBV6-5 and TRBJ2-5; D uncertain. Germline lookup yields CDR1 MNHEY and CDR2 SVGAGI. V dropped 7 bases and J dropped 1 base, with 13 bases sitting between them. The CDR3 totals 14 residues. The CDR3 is CASTQDPFQETQYF. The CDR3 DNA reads TGTGCCAGCACCCAGGACCCATTCCAAGAGACCCAGTACTTC.

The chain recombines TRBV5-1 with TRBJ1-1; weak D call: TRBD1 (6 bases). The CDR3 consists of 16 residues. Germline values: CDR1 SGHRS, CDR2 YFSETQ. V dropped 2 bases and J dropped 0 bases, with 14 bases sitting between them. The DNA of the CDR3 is TGCGCCAGCAGCTTACAAACCAGGGGCATGAACACTGAAGCTTTCTTT. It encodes CASSLQTRGMNTEAFF.

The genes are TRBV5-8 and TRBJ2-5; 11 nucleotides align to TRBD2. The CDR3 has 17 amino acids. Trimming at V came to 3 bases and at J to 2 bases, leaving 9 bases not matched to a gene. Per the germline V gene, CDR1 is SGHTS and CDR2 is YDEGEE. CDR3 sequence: CASSWGTSGGRQETQYF. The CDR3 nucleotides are TGTGCCAGCAGCTGGGGTACTAGCGGGGGCCGACAAGAGACCCAGTACTTC.

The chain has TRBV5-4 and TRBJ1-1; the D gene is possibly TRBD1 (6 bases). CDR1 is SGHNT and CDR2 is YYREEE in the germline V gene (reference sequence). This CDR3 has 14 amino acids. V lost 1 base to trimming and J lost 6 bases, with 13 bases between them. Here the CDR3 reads CASSLNRVSPEAFF. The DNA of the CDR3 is TGTGCCAGCAGCTTGAACAGGGTTTCCCCTGAAGCTTTCTTT.

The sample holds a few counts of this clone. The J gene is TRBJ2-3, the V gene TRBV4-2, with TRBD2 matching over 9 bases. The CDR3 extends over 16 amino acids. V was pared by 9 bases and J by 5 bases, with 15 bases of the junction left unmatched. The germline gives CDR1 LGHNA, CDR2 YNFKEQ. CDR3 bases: TGTGCCAGTACCCTCAGCGGGAGGCTCACGGGAGATACGCAGTATTTT. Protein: CASTLSGRLTGDTQYF.

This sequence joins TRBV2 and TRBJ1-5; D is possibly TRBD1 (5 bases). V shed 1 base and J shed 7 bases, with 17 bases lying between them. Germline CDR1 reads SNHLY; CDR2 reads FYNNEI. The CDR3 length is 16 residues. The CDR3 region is CASSEGRRGRGQPQHF. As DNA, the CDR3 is TGTGCCAGCAGTGAAGGGCGGAGGGGTCGAGGGCAGCCCCAGCATTTT.

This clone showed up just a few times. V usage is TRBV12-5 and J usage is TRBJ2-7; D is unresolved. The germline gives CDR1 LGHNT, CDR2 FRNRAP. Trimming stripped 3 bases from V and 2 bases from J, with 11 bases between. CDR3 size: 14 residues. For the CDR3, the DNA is TGTGCTAGTGGTTTAAGTGCAGGTACCTACGAGCAGTACTTC. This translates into CASGLSAGTYEQYF.

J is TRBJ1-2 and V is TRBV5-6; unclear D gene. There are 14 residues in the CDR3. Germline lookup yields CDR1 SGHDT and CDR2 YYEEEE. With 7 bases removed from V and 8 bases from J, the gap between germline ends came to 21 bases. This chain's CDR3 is CASVPRGLFSGYTF. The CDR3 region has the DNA TGTGCCAGCGTACCCCGGGGTCTTTTTTCCGGCTACACCTTC.